A selection of T cell receptor beta chains follows, all from one sample in a study of blood T cell repertoires in COVID-19. Sequenced by immunoSEQ multiplex PCR; TCRdb stores in-frame clones only, minus some. The sample lists about 250,000 clones, about four fifths occurring once. The sample was peripheral blood. Every receptor here comes from an elderly man with acute or convalescent COVID-19. Both conserved end residues are part of each CDR3. D genes are given only for firm matches. Clone size appears in some rows only: once, few, many, or a class for an expanded clone.

d_call,v_call,clone_size,j_call,cdr3_nt,cdr3_aa
.,TRBV7-9,.,TRBJ2-3,TGTGCCAGCAGCTTAAGCCGAGATACGCAGTATTTT,CASSLSRDTQYF
.,TRBV11-2,once,TRBJ2-7,TGTGCCAGCAGCATTGACAGGCTGAGCTCCTACGAGCAGTACTTC,CASSIDRLSSYEQYF
TRBD1,TRBV7-2,.,TRBJ1-2,TGTGCCAGCAGCTCCCGACAGGGTGCAAATGGCTACACCTTC,CASSSRQGANGYTF
.,TRBV6-5,.,TRBJ1-1,TGTGCCACCGGCGTTGGGGCCATGAACACTGAAGCTTTCTTT,CATGVGAMNTEAFF
TRBD1,TRBV5-6,.,TRBJ1-2,TGTGCCAGCAGCACGACAGGGAGAGAGGCTGGCTACACCTTC,CASSTTGREAGYTF
.,TRBV5-1,once,TRBJ1-4,TGCGCCAGCACGGGGGGGTCTAATGAAAAACTGTTTTTT,CASTGGSNEKLFF
TRBD1,TRBV27,.,TRBJ2-7,TGTGCCAGCAGCCCCCGTGGACAGGGAACCTACGAGCAGTACTTC,CASSPRGQGTYEQYF
TRBD1,TRBV2,.,TRBJ1-6,TGTGCCAGCAGCGGGGACAGGGTAAATTCACCCCTCCACTTT,CASSGDRVNSPLHF
TRBD2,TRBV9,.,TRBJ2-1,TGTGCCAGCAGCGTAGAAGGGAGCGGGAGGCTCCCTGGGCAGTTCTTC,CASSVEGSGRLPGQFF
.,TRBV7-9,.,TRBJ2-7,TGTGCCAGCAGCTTAGCGCTATCCTCCTACGAGCAGTACTTC,CASSLALSSYEQYF
.,TRBV18,.,TRBJ1-4,TGTGCCAGCGCAACGGGACTCAATGAAAAACTGTTTTTT,CASATGLNEKLFF
.,TRBV28,.,TRBJ1-2,TGTGCCAGCAGTTTGGGCCAGGGCTATGGCTACACCTTC,CASSLGQGYGYTF
TRBD1,TRBV18,.,TRBJ1-4,TGTGCCAGCTCACAACGAGGGGGCGTTTGGTATGAAAGTGAAAAACTGTTTTTT,CASSQRGGVWYESEKLFF
.,TRBV10-1,.,TRBJ1-6,TGCGCCAGCTGTTTTCGGACACCCGGCTATAATTCACCCCTCCACTTT,CASCFRTPGYNSPLHF
TRBD1,TRBV24-1,.,TRBJ2-1,TGTGCCACCAGTGATCCGACAGGGATGGGAAGGGAGCAGTTCTTC,CATSDPTGMGREQFF
.,TRBV6-5,.,TRBJ2-7,TGTGCCAGCAGGCCGGGACAAGACTACGAGCAGTACTTC,CASRPGQDYEQYF
TRBD1,TRBV6-5,.,TRBJ1-6,TGTGCCAGCAGTTGGGCAGGGGGCGGCGGGGATTCACCCCTCCACTTT,CASSWAGGGGDSPLHF
.,TRBV6-5,.,TRBJ1-2,TGTGCCAGCAGGGGGTCGGGGGATGGCTACACCTTC,CASRGSGDGYTF
.,TRBV5-1,.,TRBJ2-1,TGCGCCAGCAGCTTGGCGGCAGGGGTCGGTGAGCAGTTCTTC,CASSLAAGVGEQFF
TRBD2,TRBV9,.,TRBJ2-1,TGTGCCAGCAGCGAGCGGGGGGACTCGATAAACAATGAGCAGTTCTTC,CASSERGDSINNEQFF
.,TRBV15,.,TRBJ1-5,TGTGCCACCAGCAGAGCAGGGTTTGGGAATCAGCCCCAGCATTTT,CATSRAGFGNQPQHF
.,TRBV7-9,few,TRBJ1-4,TGTGCCAGCAGCTTAGGAGCCCGGGGGAGTGAAAAACTGTTTTTT,CASSLGARGSEKLFF
.,TRBV3-1/TRBV3-2,.,TRBJ1-1,TGTGCCAGCAGCCAAGGCCCCGGGATTCAGGCTTTCTTT,CASSQGPGIQAFF
TRBD2,TRBV24-1,.,TRBJ2-1,TGTGCCACCAGCCCCGGGACTAGCGGGATTGATGAGCAGTTCTTC,CATSPGTSGIDEQFF
.,TRBV2,.,TRBJ1-5,TGTGCCAGCAGTGTATCAGTAAATCAGCCCCAGCATTTT,CASSVSVNQPQHF
.,TRBV28,.,TRBJ1-6,TGTGCCAGCAGTGGTCTAAATTCACCCCTCCACTTT,CASSGLNSPLHF
.,TRBV5-1,.,TRBJ1-1,TGCGCCAGCAGCTCACGCCTGGGGAGAACTGAAGCTTTCTTT,CASSSRLGRTEAFF
.,TRBV10-3,.,TRBJ1-3,TGTGCCATCAGTAAGGGACTGAGCTCTGGAAACACCATATATTTT,CAISKGLSSGNTIYF
TRBD2,TRBV24-1,.,TRBJ2-7,TGTGCCACCAGTGAGTCAACGGGACTAGCCTACGAGCAGTACTTC,CATSESTGLAYEQYF
TRBD1,TRBV24-1,.,TRBJ1-1,TGTGCCACCAGAGGGGAAGGACAGGGGGTCGCTGAAGCTTTCTTT,CATRGEGQGVAEAFF
TRBD1,TRBV11-1,once,TRBJ2-2,TGTGCCAGCACTCGAGACAGGGTTAACACCGGGGAGCTGTTTTTT,CASTRDRVNTGELFF
.,TRBV27,.,TRBJ1-6,TGTGCCAGCAGTCCCCGCAGGGCTACTAATTCACCCCTCCACTTT,CASSPRRATNSPLHF
TRBD1,TRBV5-4,.,TRBJ2-5,TGTGCCAGCAGCAAGCCGGGACAGGAAGAGACCCAGTACTTC,CASSKPGQEETQYF
.,TRBV11-3,.,TRBJ1-2,TGTGCCAGCCGAGACAGATTCTATGGCTACACCTTC,CASRDRFYGYTF
.,TRBV6-5,.,TRBJ1-6,TGTGCCAGCAAAAAGGTCGGGAATTCACCCCTCCACTTT,CASKKVGNSPLHF
TRBD2,TRBV5-6,.,TRBJ2-1,TGTGCCAGCAGCCGGACCCCGGGACTAGCCGCCAATGAGCAGTTCTTC,CASSRTPGLAANEQFF
.,TRBV7-6,.,TRBJ2-7,TGTGCCAGCAGCTTAGTCGCAAACCAGAACGAGCAGTACTTC,CASSLVANQNEQYF
TRBD2,TRBV9,.,TRBJ2-3,TGTGCCAGCAGCCGGGGGAGGCTAGCGGGGGGCCTAAGCACAGATACGCAGTATTTT,CASSRGRLAGGLSTDTQYF
TRBD1,TRBV7-9,.,TRBJ1-6,TGTGCCAGCAGCGCGAAAGGGACAGGGGACTCACCCCTCCACTTT,CASSAKGTGDSPLHF
.,TRBV5-1,.,TRBJ1-3,TGCGCCAGCAGCCCCACGGGAACCTCTGGAAACACCATATATTTT,CASSPTGTSGNTIYF
TRBD2,TRBV5-1,.,TRBJ2-5,TGCGCCAGCAGCTTGGGACTAGCGGGTGCCCAAGAGACCCAGTACTTC,CASSLGLAGAQETQYF
TRBD1,TRBV18,few,TRBJ1-5,TGTGCCAGCTCACTCACTAGGGCCTCGGGCAGGGGGTCGAATCAGCCCCAGCATTTT,CASSLTRASGRGSNQPQHF
.,TRBV5-4,.,TRBJ2-4,TGTGCCAGCAGCTTGGCCAGGGGAGCCAAAAACATTCAGTACTTC,CASSLARGAKNIQYF
TRBD2,TRBV15,.,TRBJ2-7,TGTGCCACCAGCAGAGGGGGACTAGCGGGAGGCTTCTCCTACGAGCAGTACTTC,CATSRGGLAGGFSYEQYF
TRBD2,TRBV11-3,once,TRBJ2-1,TGTGCCAGCAGCCCTACCGGGCTAGCGGGAAGGAATGAGCAGTTCTTC,CASSPTGLAGRNEQFF
TRBD2,TRBV27,few,TRBJ2-5,TGTGCCAGCTCCTTCGGGGGGGCGTTGGGGGAGACCCAGTACTTC,CASSFGGALGETQYF
.,TRBV18,.,TRBJ1-4,TGTGCCAGCTCACCGGGGCAACGAGCAACTAATGAAAAACTGTTTTTT,CASSPGQRATNEKLFF
.,TRBV3-1/TRBV3-2,.,TRBJ1-2,TGTGCCAGCAGCCAAGAGGGCCGCCTCTATGGCTACACCTTC,CASSQEGRLYGYTF
.,TRBV18,few,TRBJ1-1,TGTGCCAGCTCACCCCGGGACACCGTGAACACTGAAGCTTTCTTT,CASSPRDTVNTEAFF
TRBD2,TRBV28,once,TRBJ2-1,TGTGCCAGCAGCCACCTAGCGGGGAGGCTCAATGAGCAGTTCTTC,CASSHLAGRLNEQFF
.,TRBV7-8,few,TRBJ2-7,TGTGCCAGCAGCTTAGAGGGGTCGTACTACGAGCAGTACTTC,CASSLEGSYYEQYF
.,TRBV6-4,few,TRBJ2-7,TGTGCCAGCGTTAGGACAAGGAGATATCCCTACGAGCAGTACTTC,CASVRTRRYPYEQYF
.,TRBV6-5,.,TRBJ1-2,TGTGCCGTCAGGGAGGGGACACGGTATGGCTACACCTTC,CAVREGTRYGYTF
TRBD2,TRBV3-1/TRBV3-2,once,TRBJ2-3,TGTGCCAGCAGCCCCCGGGGGGGCACAGATACGCAGTATTTT,CASSPRGGTDTQYF
.,TRBV6-5,once,TRBJ1-2,TGTGCCAGCAGTTACTCGGCGAACAGGGTAATCTATGGCTACACCTTC,CASSYSANRVIYGYTF
.,TRBV19,few,TRBJ1-5,TGTGCCAGTAGTACAGCTCGGGGGCAGCCCCAGCATTTT,CASSTARGQPQHF
.,TRBV11-2,.,TRBJ2-1,TGTGCCAGCAGCTCCGAAGGGACAACCTCCTACAATGAGCAGTTCTTC,CASSSEGTTSYNEQFF
TRBD1,TRBV3-1/TRBV3-2,few,TRBJ2-7,TGTGCCAGCAGCCAAACAGACAGGGAAGTGGGCGAGCAGTACTTC,CASSQTDREVGEQYF
.,TRBV6-6,.,TRBJ2-5,TGTGCCAGCAGTCCCGCCGGACGAGGGGGTGGGACCCAGTACTTC,CASSPAGRGGGTQYF